This T cell receptor beta chain was sequenced for a study of patients with pleural tuberculosis. This CDR3 is built from 14 residues. Trimming pared 6 bases from V and 4 bases from J, leaving 15 bases between. Germline V lookup: CDR1 DFQATT, CDR2 SNEGSKA (reference sequence). This clonotype is termed medium-sized. TCRdb reanalysed the reads using MiXCR and keeps one entry per CDR3 protein. The sample carries 25,000 to 30,000 distinct CDR3 sequences, 18% recorded once. Sequenced sample: peripheral blood. The chain couples TRBV20-1 to TRBJ1-4, with D tentatively TRBD1 (5 bases). The sequence was collected from a human donor with pleural tuberculosis. CDR3 sequence reads: CSATPDSVNEKLFF. The CDR3 DNA reads TGCAGTGCCACCCCTGACAGCGTTAATGAAAAACTGTTTTTT.